This TCR beta chain was recorded in a study of cytomegalovirus exposure and HLA in healthy donors. General study findings and limits: Later analysis showed most CMV-associated TCR beta chains appearing HLA-restricted. Some V segments, including TRBV6-2 and TRBV6-3, were excluded as indistinguishable. The productive fraction for most TCR beta V segments was about 87% or about 30% in an earlier analysis.

The J segment lost 9 bases and the V segment lost 2 bases, leaving 8 bases of the junction unmatched. The CDR3 sequence is 15 residues long. Germline V CDR1 and CDR2: LGHNA, YNFKEQ. The PCR made use of 60 Vbeta and 13 Jbeta primers. Assay: immunoSEQ multiplex PCR; the TCRdb copy retains only in-frame clones and omits some. The sample has 200,000 to 250,000 clones, and its top ten clones hold 1.1%. On this clone itself: The antigen is unknown.

Sequenced material: PBMCs. The rearrangement uses TRBV4-2 and TRBJ2-1; 9 bases align to TRBD2. This TCR was sampled from a girl aged 2 to 9 in good health and CMV-seropositive. The CDR3 spells CASSQTSGLGGEQFF. The CDR3 region has the DNA TGTGCCAGCAGCCAAACTAGCGGGCTGGGTGGTGAGCAGTTCTTC.